The 25 T cell receptor beta chains reported below all come from one sample, sequenced in a study of CD8 T cells in Susac syndrome. RNA was extracted with the RNeasy kit, and a quantity of roughly 0.45 to 1 ug was reverse transcribed using random hexamers. TCRdb called the immunoSEQ multiplex PCR reads again in MiXCR, with one record for every CDR3 protein. In the table there are under 200,000 distinct CDR3 sequences, roughly 96% of which are singletons. The sample was CD4+ T cells from PBMCs. These receptors were obtained from a human donor in good health.

V and J are TRBV28 and TRBJ2-7, with no clear D. The CDR3 is 13 amino acids. V shed 4 bases and J shed 1 base, with 8 bases lying between them. The germline CDR1 and CDR2 sequences are MDHEN and SYDVKM. The CDR3 DNA reads as TGTGCCAGCAGTTCCCCAGCTTCCTACGAGCAGTACGTC. Protein: CASSSPASYEQYV.

This clonotype appeared a single time. V is TRBV11-2 and J is TRBJ2-1; TRBD1 is a possible D gene (7 bases). CDR1 and CDR2 (germline): SGHAT, FQNNGV. This CDR3 has 13 residues. Trimming stripped 3 bases from V and 9 bases from J, with 12 bases between. CDR3 nucleotides: TGTGCCAGCAGCTTGCGTCAGGGGGGTGAGCAGTTCTTC. It encodes CASSLRQGGEQFF.

This chain joins TRBV5-4 and TRBJ2-1; no definite D call. CDR3 size: 14 residues. Trimming left V 4 bases short and J 9 bases short, with 17 bases between. Looked up from germline, CDR1 is SGHNT and CDR2 is YYREEE (reference sequence). CDR3 DNA sequence: TGTGCCAGCAGCAACCGGGCCCTCGCGAGTGAGCAGTTCTTC. Protein product: CASSNRALASEQFF.

The chain carries TRBV29-1 and TRBJ2-7, with 9 bases identical to TRBD1. V shed 5 bases, J shed 9 bases, and the junction held 14 bases outside the gene matches. The CDR3 covers 14 residues. CDR1 and CDR2 from the germline V gene are SQVTM and ANQGSEA. The CDR3 DNA follows: TGCAGCGTTAAAGTCCTGACAGGGGGTGCGTCGCAGTACTTC. Its translation: CSVKVLTGGASQYF.

This clonotype was recorded only once. V usage is TRBV5-1 and J usage is TRBJ2-1, with 10 positions matching TRBD2. The CDR3 runs 14 residues. The trim removed 0 bases at V and 10 bases at J, leaving 4 bases unmatched. Germline V gene sequence: CDR1 SGHRS, CDR2 YFSETQ. As DNA, the CDR3 is TGCGCCAGCAGCTTGGGTACTAGCGGGACGGAGCAGTTCTTC. It encodes CASSLGTSGTEQFF.

The rearrangement links TRBV4-1 to TRBJ2-3, with TRBD2 matching over 7 bases. Trimming cost V 3 bases and J 0 bases; bases outside gene matches: 3. The CDR3 is 15 residues long. The germline V gene encodes CDR1 MGHRA and CDR2 YSYEKL. CDR3 residues: CASSQYGGSTDTQYF. As DNA, the CDR3 is TGCGCCAGCAGCCAGTACGGGGGGAGCACAGATACGCAGTATTTT.

The rearrangement links TRBV27 to TRBJ2-2; TRBD2 matches at 8 bases. The CDR3 consists of 17 residues. J gave up 2 bases and V 3 bases, and 8 bases lay outside the gene matches. The germline V gene encodes CDR1 MNHEY and CDR2 SMNVEV (reference sequence). In DNA form, the CDR3 reads TGTGCCAGCAGTTTGAGGTTAGCGGGGAGAAACACCGGGGAGCTGTTTTTT. Protein product: CASSLRLAGRNTGELFF.

The genes are TRBV12-3 or TRBV12-4 and TRBJ1-6; D is perhaps TRBD1 (5 bases). CDR3 length: 15 residues. The V gene lost 1 base and the J gene lost 10 bases, with 14 bases spanning the gap. In DNA, the CDR3 is TGTGCCAGCAGTTTAGGGGGAGGGACGAAATCACCCCTCCACTTT. Translation gives CASSLGGGTKSPLHF.

This chain connects TRBV2 to TRBJ2-2; 9 positions match TRBD1. Germline-derived CDR1 and CDR2 are SNHLY and FYNNEI. The CDR3 consists of 14 residues. The V and J ends lost 6 bases and 3 bases, in that order; junction bases with no gene match: 2. DNA of the CDR3: TGTGCCAGCAGGGGGGACAGGGACACCGGGGAGCTGTTTTTT. Translation gives CASRGDRDTGELFF. The whole variable domain, filled in from reference TRBV2 and TRBJ2-2, reads EPEVTQTPSHQVTQMGQEVILRCVPISNHLYFYWYRQILGQKVEFLVSFYNNEISEKSEIFDDQFSVERPDGSNFTLKIRSTKLEDSAMYFCASRGDRDTGELFFGEGSRLTVL.

This chain uses TRBV7-2 with TRBJ2-3, with D perhaps TRBD1 (5 bases). The germline V gene encodes CDR1 SGHTA and CDR2 FQGNSA. The length of the CDR3 is 15 residues. Trimming took off 0 bases at V and 2 bases at J, with 9 bases between the two ends. The CDR3 protein is CASSLAGQPTDTQYF. The CDR3 nucleotides are TGTGCCAGCAGCTTAGCGGGGCAACCCACAGATACGCAGTATTTT.

The CDR3 DNA sequence: TGTGCCACAGCCCGCGGAGGGGGCGACGAGCAGTACGTC. Protein: CATARGGGDEQYV. The chain joins TRBV10-3 to TRBJ2-7, with a possible D match to TRBD1 (7 bases). V lost 10 bases and J lost 5, with 18 bases in between. This CDR3 is built from 13 residues. The germline V gene has CDR1 ENHRY and CDR2 SYGVKD.

The V gene is TRBV2, the J gene TRBJ1-2, with D unresolved. CDR3 length: 13 residues. V lost 3 bases and J lost 7, with 12 bases in between. Germline V gene sequence: CDR1 SNHLY, CDR2 FYNNEI. The CDR3 protein is CASSDRGMGGYTF. The CDR3 DNA follows: TGTGCCAGCAGTGATCGGGGAATGGGTGGCTACACCTTC.

The rearrangement joins TRBV9 to TRBJ1-2; 10 nucleotides agree with TRBD1. V was clipped by 3 bases and J by 6 bases; unmatched bases: 8. Per the germline V gene, CDR1 is SGDLS and CDR2 is YYNGEE. This CDR3 spans 15 amino acids. CDR3 residues: CASSAPGQGRDGYTF. For the CDR3, the DNA is TGTGCCAGCAGCGCTCCGGGACAGGGGAGGGATGGCTACACCTTC.

J is TRBJ1-5 and V is TRBV12-3 or TRBV12-4; 10 nucleotides line up with TRBD1. The CDR3 is 14 amino acids. Trimming took 6 bases from V and 8 from J; bases not matched to a gene: 7. Here the CDR3 reads CASSDRQGAKPQHF. As DNA, the CDR3 is TGTGCCAGCAGCGACCGACAGGGGGCAAAGCCCCAGCATTTT.

V and J are TRBV20-1 and TRBJ2-5; D possibly corresponds to TRBD2 (6 bases). The CDR3 has 15 residues. V was trimmed by 6 bases and J by 4 bases, leaving 21 bases between them. Germline CDR1 is DFQATT and CDR2 is SNEGSKA (reference sequence). Here the CDR3 DNA reads TGCAGTGCCAGCGCGGGACTCCTCCTCAGAGAGACCCAGTACTTC. Protein product: CSASAGLLLRETQYF.

The J gene is TRBJ1-4, the V gene TRBV7-6; D gene uncertain. Germline values: CDR1 SGHVS, CDR2 FNYEAQ. The V and J ends lost 3 bases and 0 bases respectively, with 5 bases between them. The CDR3 spans 14 residues. The CDR3, as DNA: TGTGCCAGCAGCTTCATTGCAACTAATGAAAAACTGTTTTTT. Its protein is CASSFIATNEKLFF. Drawing the rest from reference TRBV7-6 and TRBJ1-4, the complete variable domain is GAGVSQSPRYKVTKRGQDVALRCDPISGHVSLYWYRQALGQGPEFLTYFNYEAQQDKSGLPNDRFSAERPEGSISTLTIQRTEQRDSAMYRCASSFIATNEKLFFGSGTQLSVL.

The sample holds one count of this clonotype. The V and J genes are TRBV11-2 and TRBJ2-5; TRBD1 matches 7 bases. Germline assignment: CDR1 SGHAT and CDR2 FQNNGV. V was pared by 1 base and J by 2 bases, with 1 base of the junction left unmatched. The CDR3 is made up of 14 amino acids. DNA of the CDR3: TGTGCCAGCAGCTTAGTACAGGGGCAAGAGACCCAGTACTTC. This sequence encodes CASSLVQGQETQYF.

The J gene is TRBJ2-1, the V gene TRBV11-2; tentatively, D is TRBD1 (5 bases). Germline V gives CDR1 SGHAT, CDR2 FQNNGV. Trimming took 1 base from V and 7 from J, leaving 11 bases between them. This CDR3 has 14 residues. CDR3 amino acids: CASSLVLPGNEQFF. Here the CDR3 DNA reads TGTGCCAGCAGCTTAGTTCTCCCAGGGAATGAGCAGTTCTTC.

V and J are TRBV27 and TRBJ2-7; tentative D call: TRBD1 (6 bases). In germline, CDR1 is MNHEY, CDR2 SMNVEV (reference sequence). The CDR3 is 12 residues long. V was trimmed by 6 bases and J by 5 bases, leaving 11 bases between them. The CDR3 region is CASSRNRDEQYF. The CDR3, as DNA: TGTGCCAGCAGCCGAAACAGGGACGAGCAGTACTTC.

The chain joins TRBV7-9 to TRBJ1-1; tentatively, D is TRBD1 (5 bases). V was clipped by 1 base and J by 10 bases, with 13 bases between them. The CDR3 has 13 amino acids. Germline V lookup: CDR1 SEHNR, CDR2 FQNEAQ (reference sequence). For the CDR3, the DNA is TGTGCCAGCAGCTTAGGATCCGGGGGGTCAGCTTTCTTT. It is translated as CASSLGSGGSAFF.

This clonotype appeared once. The CDR3: CASSPQGWTEAFF. The CDR3 DNA follows: TGTGCCAGCAGTCCCCAGGGGTGGACTGAAGCTTTCTTT. The V call is TRBV27, the J call TRBJ1-1; a possible D gene is TRBD1 (6 bases). Per germline, CDR1 MNHEY and CDR2 SMNVEV (reference sequence). Trimming removed 5 bases at V and 5 bases at J, with 12 bases between. The CDR3 sequence is 13 residues long.

The gene calls are TRBV5-1 and TRBJ2-5; the D is unclear. Trimming left V 4 bases short and J 2 bases short, with 12 bases between. The CDR3 extends over 14 amino acids. Germline values: CDR1 SGHRS, CDR2 YFSETQ. CDR3 in amino acids: CASSVASGQETQYF. As DNA, the CDR3 is TGCGCCAGCAGCGTTGCTAGTGGGCAAGAGACCCAGTACTTC. Full variable domain (outside the CDR3, taken from reference TRBV5-1 and TRBJ2-5): KAGVTQTPRYLIKTRGQQVTLSCSPISGHRSVSWYQQTPGQGLQFLFEYFSETQRNKGNFPGRFSGRQFSNSRSEMNVSTLELGDSALYLCASSVASGQETQYFGPGTRLLVL.

This rearrangement joins TRBV29-1 to TRBJ2-5; D gene uncertain. Trimming removed 2 bases at V and 5 bases at J, with 9 bases between. Germline lookup yields CDR1 SQVTM and CDR2 ANQGSEA. This CDR3 is 12 amino acids long. The CDR3 loop is CSVEQFGETQYF. The CDR3 DNA is TGCAGCGTTGAACAGTTCGGGGAGACCCAGTACTTC.

V gene TRBV29-1 combines with J gene TRBJ1-1; D gene uncertain. CDR3 length: 14 residues. The V end was cut by 6 bases, the J end by 5 bases, with 19 bases between. Germline-derived CDR1 and CDR2 are SQVTM and ANQGSEA. CDR3 amino acids: CSVDRGGGRTEAFF. The DNA of the CDR3 is TGCAGCGTGGACCGGGGAGGAGGGCGAACTGAAGCTTTCTTT.

This clonotype has only one observation. The chain is built from TRBV3-1 and TRBJ2-1, with 7 bases that match TRBD2. Germline V gene sequence: CDR1 LGHDT, CDR2 YNNKEL (reference sequence). The CDR3 length is 12 residues. V gave up 6 bases and J gave up 10 bases; unmatched junction bases: 6. The CDR3 protein is CASSPNGGEQFF. The CDR3 bases are TGTGCCAGCAGTCCTAACGGGGGGGAGCAGTTCTTC.